Listed below are T cell receptor beta chains from one sample, sequenced in a study of CD8 T cells in ankylosing spondylitis. TCRdb re-called the 5' RACE reads with MiXCR, one entry per CDR3 protein. Among 750,000 to 850,000 distinct CDR3 sequences, 12% were seen once, and the ten largest hold 0.51%. Sequencing was performed on blood, either unsorted or a sorted T cell fraction (not recorded which). Receptors were obtained from a male donor with ankylosing spondylitis. Both conserved end residues are trimmed from each CDR3.

>TRBV10-3
AISETRTSGGTFSTDTQY
>TRBV7-2
ASSLTPSYTEAF
>TRBV9
ASSVGRADGADTQY
>TRBV6-2/TRBV6-3
ASSYWGQETQY
>TRBV4-2
ASSQTSGTHQF
>TRBV7-6
ASSLDPRKTQY
>TRBV6-2/TRBV6-3
ASTITTGVVYGYT
>TRBV27
ASSLVRGSHTEAF
>TRBV15
ATSRDTGANTEAF
>TRBV5-6
ASSLRRPAETQY
>TRBV7-9
ASTRGTTNEKLF
>TRBV11-2
ASSTGTAYYEQY
>TRBV10-2
ASSGTGGPRTGELF
>TRBV24-1
ATSDTKNTEAF
>TRBV15
ATSTPRDRNTEAF
>TRBV10-3
AISESGGSTEAF
>TRBV7-2
ASSPGLHQETQY
>TRBV20-1
SARDWEGGYT
>TRBV5-6
ASSLAGSALGEQF
>TRBV4-3
ASSLRTGGAYEQY
>TRBV20-1
SADAGRSYEQY
>TRBV7-2
ASSPKAVNYGYT
>TRBV5-1
ASSLMQGGTDTQY
>TRBV5-1
ASSLVGEEQY
>TRBV30
AWQLGQGLRDGTQY
>TRBV7-9
ASSFGLAGVHTGELF
>TRBV7-2
ASSVDRATQY
>TRBV29-1
SVGTRIEQF
>TRBV20-1
SARPGKARGIQY
>TRBV6-2/TRBV6-3
ASSSYREAGELF
>TRBV4-2
ASSQEPFMKNTEAF
>TRBV7-8
ASSRYREPYEQY
>TRBV20-1
SARKYEELDTQY
>TRBV20-1
SVSGQGRSGELF
>TRBV5-1
ASSRTSGSGEQY
>TRBV7-8
ASSLVTDLVSGANVLT
>TRBV7-3
ASSSQPYGAGGAADTQY
>TRBV20-1
SARPWSQGGTEAF
>TRBV20-1
SACRLAGFYEQY
>TRBV20-1
SARQFRSPYEQY
>TRBV20-1
SARDPREGNTGELF
>TRBV5-6
ASSLAWTYNEQF
>TRBV12-3/TRBV12-4
ASSPPWARGQPQH
>TRBV10-3
AIRAGQGTEAF
>TRBV28
ASSLLGVGGELF
>TRBV6-1
ASSPVGAREQY
>TRBV20-1
SARERQAAGGYT
>TRBV12-5
ASGLVTGETQY
>TRBV29-1
SVGTDSYEQY
>TRBV10-3
AISDAGTGPYEQY
>TRBV20-1
SARGPPSIGYT
>TRBV7-3
ASSRTTGASEQF
>TRBV10-3
AISPSTSGSSYNEQF